Listed below are T cell receptor beta chains from one sample, sequenced in a study of blood T cell repertoires in COVID-19. Sequencing was performed with immunoSEQ multiplex PCR; in TCRdb, only in-frame clones are kept and a portion is missing. The data hold more than 200,000 clones, with under 90% observed a single time. Sequences were obtained from peripheral blood. The receptors here all came from a man between 60 and 75 years old with acute or convalescent COVID-19. CDR3s include the opening cysteine and the closing phenylalanine or tryptophan. The D gene is left open where the match is weak. Expanded clones get a size class; other rows say once, few or many, or leave the size out.

>TRBV11-2|TRBJ1-1|.|.
TGTGCCAGCAGCTTAGCTGGGGGCAGCACTGAAGCTTTCTTT
CASSLAGGSTEAFF
>TRBV2|TRBJ1-3|.|.
TGTGCCAGCAGTGTCCAGGGGACCTCTGGAAACACCATATATTTT
CASSVQGTSGNTIYF
>TRBV10-3|TRBJ1-6|once|TRBD1
TGTGCCATGACGGACAGGGCGGACTCACCCCTCCACTTT
CAMTDRADSPLHF
>TRBV19|TRBJ2-2|.|TRBD2
TGTGCCAGTTGTGTACTAGCGGGGGTTAACACCGGGGAGCTGTTTTTT
CASCVLAGVNTGELFF
>TRBV7-9|TRBJ2-5|.|TRBD1
TGTGCCAGCAGCTTAGGGGACAGGGTCCAAGAGACCCAGTACTTC
CASSLGDRVQETQYF
>TRBV10-3|TRBJ1-2|.|TRBD1
TGTGCCATCAGTCCCGGACAGGGGGCGGGCTACACCTTC
CAISPGQGAGYTF
>TRBV5-4|TRBJ2-5|.|TRBD2
TGTGCCAGCACCAAGCGGGACGGAAGCCAAGAGACCCAGTACTTC
CASTKRDGSQETQYF
>TRBV6-4|TRBJ2-5|.|TRBD2
TGTGCCAGCAGTGACCTCGAGAGGGGTGGGAGACGGGAGGGGCGCGAGACCCAGTACTTC
CASSDLERGGRREGRETQYF
>TRBV9|TRBJ2-7|.|.
TGTGCCAGCAGCGGCGGAGCTGAACGGCGGAAGTACTTC
CASSGGAERRKYF
>TRBV5-6|TRBJ1-4|.|TRBD1
TGTGCCAGCAGCTTGTACGTCAGGGGGCCGGATGAAAAACTGTTTTTT
CASSLYVRGPDEKLFF
>TRBV9|TRBJ2-2|once|TRBD2
TGTGCCAGCAGCCGCCCGACTAGCGGGGGGATCGGGGAGCTGTTTTTT
CASSRPTSGGIGELFF
>TRBV5-1|TRBJ2-7|.|.
TGCGCCAGCAGCTTGGATACAGGTTACGAGCAGTACTTC
CASSLDTGYEQYF
>TRBV7-6|TRBJ2-3|.|TRBD2
TGTGCCAGCAGCTTGTCCGGGGGGGGGATGGATACGCAGTATTTT
CASSLSGGGMDTQYF
>TRBV28|TRBJ1-1|.|TRBD1
TGTGCCAGCAGTTTGGGGGACAGGACGAAGTGGAACACTGAAGCTTTCTTT
CASSLGDRTKWNTEAFF
>TRBV28|TRBJ2-1|.|TRBD1
TGTGCCAGACAGGGGGGCAATGAGCAGTTCTTC
CARQGGNEQFF
>TRBV25-1|TRBJ1-2|.|TRBD1
TGTGCCAGCAGTGAATTGGCCGGGACAGGGCCTAACTATGGCTACACCTTC
CASSELAGTGPNYGYTF
>TRBV6-4|TRBJ2-5|.|.
TGTGCCAGCAGTGACTCGATCGGAACACTGAGTGGGCGAGAGACCCAGTACTTC
CASSDSIGTLSGRETQYF
>TRBV15|TRBJ2-5|many|TRBD2
TGTGCCACCAGCGGGACTAGCGGGGGGGCAGAGACCCAGTACTTC
CATSGTSGGAETQYF
>TRBV6-5|TRBJ1-3|once|.
TGTGCCAGTCGGCGGGCGCGGGGAAACACCATATATTTT
CASRRARGNTIYF
>TRBV7-3|TRBJ1-1|.|.
TGTGCCAGCAGCCCTGGAGACAACACTGAAGCTTTCTTT
CASSPGDNTEAFF
>TRBV7-2|TRBJ2-1|.|.
TGTGCCAGCAGCTTACTGATAGGTGCGGCCAATGAGCAGTTCTTC
CASSLLIGAANEQFF
>TRBV5-1|TRBJ1-4|.|TRBD1
TGCGCCAGCAGCGGGGGGGACAGGGCCCCCCATTTT
CASSGGDRAPHF
>TRBV5-1|TRBJ1-3|.|.
TGCGCCAGCAGCTTGTCCGATCTAGGAAACACCATATATTTT
CASSLSDLGNTIYF
>TRBV2|TRBJ1-2|.|.
TGTGCCAGCAGCGCAAACAGGGCGAAGAGCTATGGCTACACCTTC
CASSANRAKSYGYTF
>TRBV11-3|TRBJ2-1|.|.
TGTGCCAGCAGCTTAGTAGTGGGGCCTAGCTCCTACAATGAGCAGTTCTTC
CASSLVVGPSSYNEQFF
>TRBV14|TRBJ2-1|.|TRBD1
TGTGCCAGCAGCCAAGATGATGCGAGGGGGCCGGGTGAGCAGTTCTTC
CASSQDDARGPGEQFF
>TRBV20-1|TRBJ1-2|few|.
TGCAGTGCTAGAGTAGTTCCTGGCTACACCTTC
CSARVVPGYTF
>TRBV27|TRBJ2-1|.|TRBD2
TGTGCCAGCAGTTTCTACGGGGGGGGGCGCAGGTGGAGTGAGCAGTTCTTC
CASSFYGGGRRWSEQFF
>TRBV7-3|TRBJ1-1|once|.
TGTGCCAGCAGCCCCCAAGGGGGGGTGAACACTGAAGCTTTCTTT
CASSPQGGVNTEAFF
>TRBV7-8|TRBJ1-5|.|.
TGTGCCAGCAGCTTATCTACTAGCAATCAGCCCCAGCATTTT
CASSLSTSNQPQHF
>TRBV28|TRBJ2-4|.|TRBD2
TGTGCCAGCAGGTTAGCAGCGGGAGCGAACATTCAGTACTTC
CASRLAAGANIQYF
>TRBV6-1|TRBJ2-7|.|.
TGTGCCAGCAGTGGAGTGGGCAGGGAAAGGGGCGCCTACGAGCAGTACTTC
CASSGVGRERGAYEQYF
>TRBV30|TRBJ1-2|.|TRBD1
TGTGCCTGGAGTTCTTTCTCAGGGGGCGACTATGGCTACACCTTC
CAWSSFSGGDYGYTF
>TRBV3-1/TRBV3-2|TRBJ2-5|.|TRBD2
TGTGCCAGCAGCCAAGATCTAGCGGGAGGAAGAAAAGAGACCCAGTACTTC
CASSQDLAGGRKETQYF
>TRBV5-6|TRBJ2-1|.|.
TGTGCCAGCAGCTTTCCGGGTCTTAGAGGGTACAATGAGCAGTTCTTC
CASSFPGLRGYNEQFF
>TRBV10-3|TRBJ2-3|.|.
TGTGCCATCAGTGAGGCGGGTAGTGGCGGTACGCAGTATTTT
CAISEAGSGGTQYF
>TRBV2|TRBJ1-6|.|.
TGTGCCAGCAGACCTACAGCGGTGAATTCACCCCTCCACTTT
CASRPTAVNSPLHF
>TRBV19|TRBJ2-3|.|TRBD2
TGTGCCAGTAGTTATCGGGGGGGAGCTACGCAGTATTTT
CASSYRGGATQYF
>TRBV28|TRBJ2-7|.|.
TGTGCCAGCAGCCCCTGGGGCAAATCCTACGAGCAGTACTTC
CASSPWGKSYEQYF